This T cell receptor beta chain is from a study of CXCR3-negative and CXCR3-positive naive CD8 T cells. Study-wide findings and caveats: CXCR3-positive naive cells had more hydrophobic TRB CDR3s than CXCR3-negative naive cells. Memory cells diverged, while naive CXCR3-positive and CXCR3-negative cells had similar TRBV-TRBJ usage. Fresh PBMCs went into most assays, and CXCR3 expression partly declined after cryopreservation.

On this clonotype itself: Its antigen is as yet unknown.

The authors prepared UMI-labeled TRB cDNA libraries by 5' RACE. Reanalyzing the 5' RACE reads, TCRdb keeps one entry per CDR3 protein, without DNA. The data include over 100,000 distinct CDR3 sequences; the top ten clones carry around 0.41%. Every subset of CD8+ T cells was sorted in triplicate at hundreds of thousands of cells each. A CD45RO-CCR7+CD27+CD95- phenotype identified naive CD8+ T cells. The CDR3 runs to 12 residues. Germline V CDR1 and CDR2: SQVTM, ANQGSEA. V gene TRBV29-1 combines with J gene TRBJ2-7. The source of this sequence is a human donor in good health. Some clones in this sample may be carry-over from other donors' samples. The source material was naive CXCR3+ CD8+ T cells from blood. Subset denoted: CD45RO-CCR7+CD27+CD95- naive CD8+ T cells expressing CXCR3 (TNR3+). The CDR3 spells CSVVGGSYEQYF.